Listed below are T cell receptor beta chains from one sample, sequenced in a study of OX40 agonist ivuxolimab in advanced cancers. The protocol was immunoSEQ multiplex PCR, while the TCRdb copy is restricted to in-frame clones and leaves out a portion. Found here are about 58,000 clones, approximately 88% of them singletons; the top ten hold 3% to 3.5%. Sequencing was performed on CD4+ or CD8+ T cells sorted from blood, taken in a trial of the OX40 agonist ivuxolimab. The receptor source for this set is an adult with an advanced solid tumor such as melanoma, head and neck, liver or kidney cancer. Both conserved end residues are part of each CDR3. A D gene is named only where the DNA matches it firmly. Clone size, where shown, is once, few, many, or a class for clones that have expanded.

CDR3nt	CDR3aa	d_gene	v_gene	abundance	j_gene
TGTGCCAGTAATCGAGATTTCGGGGAAGCTTTCTTT	CASNRDFGEAFF	.	TRBV19	once	TRBJ1-1
TGTGCCAGTAGTACCCAGGGGCCTTCCGGGGAGCTGTTTTTT	CASSTQGPSGELFF	.	TRBV19	.	TRBJ2-2
TGTGCCAGCAGCTCCCTAGCGGGACTCAATGAGCAGTTCTTC	CASSSLAGLNEQFF	TRBD2	TRBV7-9	.	TRBJ2-1
TGTGCCAGCAGTCTGACCTTAAACACTGAAGCTTTCTTT	CASSLTLNTEAFF	.	TRBV27	.	TRBJ1-1
TGCGCCAGCAGCCGGGACAGGGACACTGAAGCTTTCTTT	CASSRDRDTEAFF	TRBD1	TRBV5-1	.	TRBJ1-1
TGTGCCATCAGTGAAGAGGGTAACAATGAGCAGTTCTTC	CAISEEGNNEQFF	.	TRBV10-3	.	TRBJ2-1
TGTGCCAGTAGGGCCCAGGGACATACGACCTACGAGCAGTACTTC	CASRAQGHTTYEQYF	.	TRBV19	.	TRBJ2-7
TGTGCCAGCACCCGGAGGGTCACAGATACGCAGTATTTT	CASTRRVTDTQYF	.	TRBV28	.	TRBJ2-3
TGTGCCAGCAAGGGAAGTAATGAAAAACTGTTTTTT	CASKGSNEKLFF	.	TRBV28	.	TRBJ1-4
TGTGCCAGCAGACCGGGACAGGTGACCGGGGAGCTGTTTTTT	CASRPGQVTGELFF	TRBD1	TRBV6-5	.	TRBJ2-2
TGTGCCAGCAGCCGGGACAGCTCTGATGAAAAACTGTTTTTT	CASSRDSSDEKLFF	TRBD1	TRBV5-4	.	TRBJ1-4
TGTGCCAGCAGTTTTTACACTGAAGCTTTCTTT	CASSFYTEAFF	.	TRBV28	.	TRBJ1-1
TGTGCCAGCAATTTTCCAGGGACGCACATTCAGTACTTC	CASNFPGTHIQYF	.	TRBV5-6	few	TRBJ2-4
TGTGCCAGCAGCCTGGACAGGTACTCCTACGAGCAGTACTTC	CASSLDRYSYEQYF	TRBD1	TRBV28	.	TRBJ2-7
TGTGCCAGCAGCTTCGGGACAGGGGGACAAGATACGCAGTATTTT	CASSFGTGGQDTQYF	TRBD1	TRBV7-2	.	TRBJ2-3
TGTGCCAGTACCCGAAAAATTGGACTAGCGGACCATTGGAACACCGGGGAGCTGTTTTTT	CASTRKIGLADHWNTGELFF	TRBD2	TRBV19	.	TRBJ2-2
TGTGCCAGCAGCGGACGACAGGGGGCAGGGTCACCCCTCCACTTT	CASSGRQGAGSPLHF	TRBD1	TRBV9	.	TRBJ1-6
TGCGCCAGCAGCCAACAGGGGGCATACACTGAAGCTTTCTTT	CASSQQGAYTEAFF	TRBD1	TRBV4-1	.	TRBJ1-1
TGCGCCAGCAGCTTGGTCGGGGGGCCTTGGGGCACTGAAGCTTTCTTT	CASSLVGGPWGTEAFF	.	TRBV5-1	.	TRBJ1-1
TGCGCCAGCAGCCAGCTCTACCGGACAGGGACTAATGAAAAACTGTTTTTT	CASSQLYRTGTNEKLFF	TRBD1	TRBV4-1	.	TRBJ1-4
TGCGCCAGCAGAGGAGCGGGACTGGAAACCGGGGAGCTGTTTTTT	CASRGAGLETGELFF	TRBD2	TRBV5-1	.	TRBJ2-2
TGTGCCAGCACCCTGACTAAAGAGACCCAGTACTTC	CASTLTKETQYF	.	TRBV11-2	once	TRBJ2-5
TGCGCCAGCAGCCCGAGGGAATCAGATACGCAGTATTTT	CASSPRESDTQYF	.	TRBV5-1	.	TRBJ2-3
TGTGCCTGGACCGCACAGACAGGGTTTCTCACCTTC	CAWTAQTGFLTF	TRBD1	TRBV30	.	TRBJ1-2
TGTGCCAGCAGTTCCCTTATCTCTGGAAACACCATATATTTT	CASSSLISGNTIYF	.	TRBV27	.	TRBJ1-3
TGTGCCAGTAGTGCCCGGGGTCTCTTGGGAGGGCGCTCCTACGAGCAGTACTTC	CASSARGLLGGRSYEQYF	TRBD2	TRBV19	once	TRBJ2-7
TGCAGCGTTGGGGGACAGAATTGGAGGTTTGGCTACACCTTC	CSVGGQNWRFGYTF	TRBD1	TRBV29-1	.	TRBJ1-2
TGTGCCAGCAGTGCACTTGGGGAGTCGAACTTCCAAGAGACCCAGTACTTC	CASSALGESNFQETQYF	.	TRBV28	few	TRBJ2-5
TGCAACGCTGGAACAGGGTTAGAGACCCAGTACTTC	CNAGTGLETQYF	.	TRBV29-1	.	TRBJ2-5
TGTGCCAGCAGTAACCTGGAGGGTACGCAGTATTTT	CASSNLEGTQYF	.	TRBV7-9	.	TRBJ2-3
TGTGCCAGCTCACCGCGGGACAGCCCTGTCGGCGAGCAGTACTTC	CASSPRDSPVGEQYF	.	TRBV18	.	TRBJ2-7
TGTGCCAGCAGCTCGGGACTAGCGGGCCCCTACAATGAGCAGTTCTTC	CASSSGLAGPYNEQFF	TRBD2	TRBV5-8	.	TRBJ2-1
TGTGCCACCAGCAGAGTGAGAAACCAGCCCCAGCATTTT	CATSRVRNQPQHF	.	TRBV15	.	TRBJ1-5
TGCGCCAGCAGCCAAGATACCGGGGGCTACACCTTC	CASSQDTGGYTF	.	TRBV4-3	.	TRBJ1-2
TGCGCCAGCAGTGAGGGGACTAACAAAGGGACCCAGTACTTC	CASSEGTNKGTQYF	TRBD2	TRBV10-1	.	TRBJ2-5
TGTGCCAGCAGTCCCGGCCTAGCGGGGACCTACGAGCAGTACTTC	CASSPGLAGTYEQYF	TRBD2	TRBV25-1	.	TRBJ2-7
TGCGCCAGCAGCTTGTTTAGGTGGGGCAATGAGCAGTTCTTC	CASSLFRWGNEQFF	.	TRBV5-1	.	TRBJ2-1
TGTGCCAGCAGTCTTCCGCCGGGCACACCGGCTTTCTTT	CASSLPPGTPAFF	.	TRBV28	.	TRBJ1-1
TGCGCCAGCAGCTCCGGCTCTGGGGCCAACGTCCTGACTTTC	CASSSGSGANVLTF	.	TRBV5-1	.	TRBJ2-6
TGTGCCACCGAAGGGGAAACTGGAACCGGGGAGCAGTTCTTC	CATEGETGTGEQFF	.	TRBV2	.	TRBJ2-1
TGTGCCAGCAACTTGGGACAGACTTATGGCTACACCTTC	CASNLGQTYGYTF	TRBD1	TRBV19	.	TRBJ1-2
TGTGCCAGCAGTGTAGGACTAGCGGGACGTGGCAATGAGCAGTTCTTC	CASSVGLAGRGNEQFF	TRBD2	TRBV27	.	TRBJ2-1
TGTGCCAGCAGTGAATATACCAGGGGGCTACCGAATGGCTACACCTTC	CASSEYTRGLPNGYTF	TRBD1	TRBV25-1	.	TRBJ1-2
TGTGCCAGCAGTCCCTGGGGACAGGTACAAGAGACCCAGTACTTC	CASSPWGQVQETQYF	TRBD1	TRBV6-1	.	TRBJ2-5
TGTGCCAGCAGCCCAAGGACAGGGGAAGACTATGGCTACACCTTC	CASSPRTGEDYGYTF	TRBD1	TRBV7-9	.	TRBJ1-2
TGTGCCAGCTCGGATTACAGGGCTGACTATGGCTACACCTTC	CASSDYRADYGYTF	.	TRBV18	.	TRBJ1-2
TGTGCCAGCTCACCACGCGACAGTTGGACCGGGGAGCTGTTTTTT	CASSPRDSWTGELFF	.	TRBV18	.	TRBJ2-2
TGTGCCAGTCATAGGGCTAGTCTGGAGACCCAGTACTTC	CASHRASLETQYF	.	TRBV6-1	once	TRBJ2-5
TGTGCCATTCTGGGCACCCCAACGGGGGATACGCAGTATTTT	CAILGTPTGDTQYF	.	TRBV6-4	.	TRBJ2-3
TGTGCCAGCAGCTTGCCGGGGGACTATGGCTACACCTTC	CASSLPGDYGYTF	.	TRBV5-4	.	TRBJ1-2
TGTGCCAGCAGCTTAGGGGGGACAGGGATAAATAATGAGCAGTTCTTC	CASSLGGTGINNEQFF	TRBD1	TRBV7-2	.	TRBJ2-1
TGCAGCGTTGAAGATCAACGGGGCCGGGAGACCCAGTACTTC	CSVEDQRGRETQYF	.	TRBV29-1	.	TRBJ2-5
TGTGCCTGGAGTGTACATCGGTTAGGGGACCCTAGCCTCAATCAGCCCCAGCATTTT	CAWSVHRLGDPSLNQPQHF	.	TRBV30	.	TRBJ1-5
TGTGCCAGCAGTTACTCAACGGGAGCATTCGAGCAGTACTTC	CASSYSTGAFEQYF	.	TRBV6-5	once	TRBJ2-7
TGTGCCAGCAGCGGCAGGGCTGGCGAGCAGTACTTC	CASSGRAGEQYF	.	TRBV9	once	TRBJ2-7
TGTGCCAGTAGTATACAACTAGCGGGGGGGGAGACCCAGTACTTC	CASSIQLAGGETQYF	TRBD2	TRBV19	.	TRBJ2-5
TGTGCCAGCAGTGAAGTTGGGGGGACGCTAGCCAAAAACATTCAGTACTTC	CASSEVGGTLAKNIQYF	.	TRBV6-1	.	TRBJ2-4
TGTGCCAGTAAAGGGGGAGTTGGAAACACCATATATTTT	CASKGGVGNTIYF	.	TRBV6-5	.	TRBJ1-3
TGTGCCAGCTTGACAGGGATCAATGAGCAGTTCTTC	CASLTGINEQFF	TRBD1	TRBV7-2	.	TRBJ2-1